Listed below are T cell receptor beta chains from one sample, sequenced in a study of T cell repertoires in cytomegalovirus infection. These receptors are not linked to any known antigen. TCRdb passed the reads through MiXCR, listing each CDR3 protein once. The sample includes hundreds of thousands of distinct CDR3 sequences, 25% to 35% of them seen just once. The sample consisted of cultured PBMCs, taken from culture after CMV antigen stimulation. The receptor source for this set is a human donor in good health (CMV status not recorded). Some clones in this sample may be carry-over from other donors' samples. Each CDR3 is given with its conserved first and last residue. Each record gives: V gene, CDR3 protein.

V: TRBV3-1; CDR3: CASSQGGLYGYTF
V: TRBV7-9; CDR3: CASGGDSFNTEAFF
V: TRBV7-9; CDR3: CASRREEGLGELFF
V: TRBV12-3/TRBV12-4; CDR3: CASSRTTTNEKLFF
V: TRBV24-1; CDR3: CATSDGGGTSGFFYNEQFF
V: TRBV10-3; CDR3: CAIRAGTSDEQYF
V: TRBV7-2; CDR3: CASTMSNQPQHF
V: TRBV7-2; CDR3: CASSRQGAGKNIQYF
V: TRBV12-3/TRBV12-4; CDR3: CASSLRQTYGYTF
V: TRBV2; CDR3: CASSLDRADYGYTF
V: TRBV12-3/TRBV12-4; CDR3: CASRQGADVGYNEQFF
V: TRBV10-3; CDR3: CAIRTGTGISSGYTF
V: TRBV28; CDR3: CASRPQGAQPQHF
V: TRBV7-3; CDR3: CASSLTRGSSRELFF
V: TRBV7-6; CDR3: CASSLVGGRGNEQFF
V: TRBV7-2; CDR3: CPSSRGPVTDTQYF
V: TRBV7-6; CDR3: CASSLERDELLYDQYF
V: TRBV6-2/TRBV6-3; CDR3: CASSNGPGSADTQYF
V: TRBV2; CDR3: CASKGGLAGGYGEQFF
V: TRBV4-1; CDR3: CASSQGAIDVGQPQHF
V: TRBV6-2/TRBV6-3; CDR3: CASIRRLGTASESGIAQYF
V: TRBV27; CDR3: CASNGRDTEAFF
V: TRBV11-1; CDR3: CASSHTGSSSYNEQFF
V: TRBV4-1; CDR3: CASSQDPGSQLHNVLTF